This record looks at one TCR beta chain sequence and its context. Per the study methods: Counts of nucleated cells, estimated from reference gene primer amplification, were obtained. Clones were sequenced by immunoSEQ multiplex PCR, and TCRdb holds only the in-frame ones, with some missing. The V and J calls and clone size were taken over from that table, and D and trimming were inferred from the DNA. The repertoire includes 60,000 to 85,000 clones, over 65% of them detected once, and roughly 2.6% sits in the top ten. The data belong to a study of blood T cell repertoires in COVID-19. Study overall: Whether acute or convalescent, the COVID-19 samples came from the United States, Italy and Spain. Sample material is recorded as cDNA or gDNA derived from T cells, B-cell-depleted T cells, or PBMCs.

Germline V gives CDR1 LGHDT, CDR2 YNNKEL (reference sequence). After removal of 8 bases from V and 6 bases from J, the junction contained 6 bases not matched to a gene. The length of the CDR3 is 12 residues. The receptor was derived from a human donor with acute or convalescent COVID-19. The donor label of this sample is uncertain. Specimen: peripheral blood. The chain carries TRBV3-1 (or the pseudogene TRBV3-2) and TRBJ2-7, with TRBD2 matching over 8 bases. CDR3 sequence reads: CASALRGGEQYV. For the CDR3, the DNA is TGTGCCAGCGCCCTCCGGGGGGGCGAGCAGTACGTC.